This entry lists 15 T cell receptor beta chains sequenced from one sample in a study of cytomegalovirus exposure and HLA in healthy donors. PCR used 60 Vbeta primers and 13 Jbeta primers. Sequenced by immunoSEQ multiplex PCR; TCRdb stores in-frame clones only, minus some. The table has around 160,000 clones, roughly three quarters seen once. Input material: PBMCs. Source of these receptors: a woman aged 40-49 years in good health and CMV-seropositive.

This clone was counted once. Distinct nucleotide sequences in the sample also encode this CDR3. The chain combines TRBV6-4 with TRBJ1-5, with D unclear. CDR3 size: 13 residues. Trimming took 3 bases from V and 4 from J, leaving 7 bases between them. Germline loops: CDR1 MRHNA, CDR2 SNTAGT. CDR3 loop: CASSEGRNQPQHF. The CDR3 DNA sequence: TGTGCCAGCAGTGAGGGCAGAAATCAGCCCCAGCATTTT.

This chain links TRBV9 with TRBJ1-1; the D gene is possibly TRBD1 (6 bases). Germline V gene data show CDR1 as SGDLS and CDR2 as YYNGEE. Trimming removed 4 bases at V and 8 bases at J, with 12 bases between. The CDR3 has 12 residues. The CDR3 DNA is TGTGCCAGCAGCCTCCCCGGGACAGAAGCTTTCTTT. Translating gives CASSLPGTEAFF.

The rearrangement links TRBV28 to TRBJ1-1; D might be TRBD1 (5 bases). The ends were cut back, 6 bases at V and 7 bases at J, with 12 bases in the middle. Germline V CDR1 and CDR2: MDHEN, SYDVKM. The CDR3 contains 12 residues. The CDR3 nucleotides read TGTGCCAGCAGCCTTCGCCAGGGTGAAGCTTTCTTT. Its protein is CASSLRQGEAFF.

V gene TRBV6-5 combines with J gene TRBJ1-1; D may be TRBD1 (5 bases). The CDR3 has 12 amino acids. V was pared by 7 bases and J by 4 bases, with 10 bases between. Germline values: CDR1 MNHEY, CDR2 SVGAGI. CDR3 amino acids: CASTNRFTEAFF. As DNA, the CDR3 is TGTGCCAGCACTAACAGGTTCACTGAAGCTTTCTTT.

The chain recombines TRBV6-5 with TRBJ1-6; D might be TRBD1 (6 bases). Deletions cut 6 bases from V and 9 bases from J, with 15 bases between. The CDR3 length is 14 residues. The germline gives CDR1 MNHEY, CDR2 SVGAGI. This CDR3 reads CASRSTARGSPLHF. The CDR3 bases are TGTGCCAGCAGATCCACAGCCAGGGGTTCACCCCTCCACTTT.

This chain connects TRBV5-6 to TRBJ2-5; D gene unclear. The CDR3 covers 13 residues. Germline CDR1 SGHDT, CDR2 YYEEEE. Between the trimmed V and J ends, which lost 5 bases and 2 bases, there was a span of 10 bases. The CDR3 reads CASSEEHQETQYF. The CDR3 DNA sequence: TGTGCCAGCAGTGAGGAGCATCAAGAGACCCAGTACTTC.

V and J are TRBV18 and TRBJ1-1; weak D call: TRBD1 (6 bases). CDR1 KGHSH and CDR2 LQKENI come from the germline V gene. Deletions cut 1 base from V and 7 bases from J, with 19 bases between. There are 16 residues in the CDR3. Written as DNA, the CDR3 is TGTGCCAGCTCACCACTTACCGGGACATCCTCGGGTGAAGCTTTCTTT. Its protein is CASSPLTGTSSGEAFF.

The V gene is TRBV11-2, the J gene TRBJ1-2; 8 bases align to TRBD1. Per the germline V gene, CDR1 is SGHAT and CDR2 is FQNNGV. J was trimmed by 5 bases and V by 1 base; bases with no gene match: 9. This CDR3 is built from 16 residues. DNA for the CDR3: TGTGCCAGCAGCTTAGGACAGGGGCAAAGGAATTATGGCTACACCTTC. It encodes CASSLGQGQRNYGYTF.

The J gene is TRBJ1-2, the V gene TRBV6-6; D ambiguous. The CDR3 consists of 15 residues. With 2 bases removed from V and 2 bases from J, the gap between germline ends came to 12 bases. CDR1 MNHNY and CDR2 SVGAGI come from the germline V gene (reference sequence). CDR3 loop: CASSYESNPNYGYTF. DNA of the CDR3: TGTGCCAGCAGTTACGAGAGTAACCCCAACTATGGCTACACCTTC.

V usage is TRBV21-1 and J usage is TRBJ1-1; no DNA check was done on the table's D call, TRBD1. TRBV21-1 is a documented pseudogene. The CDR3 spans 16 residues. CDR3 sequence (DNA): TGTGCCAGCAGGAAAGAGATGACAGCTACGAACACTGAAGCTTTCTTT. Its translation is CASRKEMTATNTEAFF.

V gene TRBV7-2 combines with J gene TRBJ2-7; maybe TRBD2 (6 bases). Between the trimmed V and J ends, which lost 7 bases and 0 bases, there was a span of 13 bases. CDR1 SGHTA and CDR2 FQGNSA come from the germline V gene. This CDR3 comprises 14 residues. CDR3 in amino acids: CASTGGLSSYEQYF. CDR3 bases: TGTGCCAGCACCGGGGGACTCAGCTCCTACGAGCAGTACTTC.

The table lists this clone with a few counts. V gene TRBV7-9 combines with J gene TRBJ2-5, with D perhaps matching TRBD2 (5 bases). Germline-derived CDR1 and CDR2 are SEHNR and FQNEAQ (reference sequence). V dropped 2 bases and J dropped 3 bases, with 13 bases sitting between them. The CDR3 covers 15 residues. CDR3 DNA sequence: TGTGCCAGCAGCTTAAACTCCGGGGTCAAAGAGACCCAGTACTTC. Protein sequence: CASSLNSGVKETQYF.

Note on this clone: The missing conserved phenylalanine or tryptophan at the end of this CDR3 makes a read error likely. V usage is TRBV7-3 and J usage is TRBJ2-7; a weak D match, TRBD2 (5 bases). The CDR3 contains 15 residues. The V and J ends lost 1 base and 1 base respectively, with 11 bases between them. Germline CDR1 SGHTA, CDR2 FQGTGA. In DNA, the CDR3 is TGTGCCAGCAGCTTAAATGGACTTTTATCCTACGAGCAGTACCTC. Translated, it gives CASSLNGLLSYEQYL.

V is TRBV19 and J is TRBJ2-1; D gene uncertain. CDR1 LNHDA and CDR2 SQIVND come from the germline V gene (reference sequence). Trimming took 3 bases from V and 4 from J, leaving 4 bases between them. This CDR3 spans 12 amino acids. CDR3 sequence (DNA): TGTGCCAGTAGTATTTCTTACAATGAGCAGTTCTTC. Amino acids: CASSISYNEQFF. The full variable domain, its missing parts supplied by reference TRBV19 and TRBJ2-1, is DGGITQSPKYLFRKEGQNVTLSCEQNLNHDAMYWYRQDPGQGLRLIYYSQIVNDFQKGDIAEGYSVSREKKESFPLTVTSAQKNPTAFYLCASSISYNEQFFGPGTRLTVL.

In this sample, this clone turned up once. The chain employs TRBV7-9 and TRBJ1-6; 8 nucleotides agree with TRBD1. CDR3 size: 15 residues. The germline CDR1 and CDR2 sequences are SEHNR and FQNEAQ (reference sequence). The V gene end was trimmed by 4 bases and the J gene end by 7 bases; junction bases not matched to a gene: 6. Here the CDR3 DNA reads TGTGCCAGCAGCTCCGACAGGGGAAGAAATTCACCCCTCCACTTT. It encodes CASSSDRGRNSPLHF. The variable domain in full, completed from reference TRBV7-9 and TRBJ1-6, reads DTGVSQNPRHKITKRGQNVTFRCDPISEHNRLYWYRQTLGQGPEFLTYFQNEAQLEKSRLLSDRFSAERPKGSFSTLEIQRTEQGDSAMYLCASSSDRGRNSPLHFGNGTRLTVT.